This T cell receptor (beta chain) originates from a study of response to subunit inactivated influenza vaccine. Broader study findings: T cells newly recruited by each seasonal influenza vaccination are few, the authors suggested.

TCRdb re-called the RT-PCR reads through MiXCR, storing one row per CDR3 protein. The sample carries 500,000 to 600,000 distinct CDR3 sequences, approximately 10% recorded once. Looked up from germline, CDR1 is SGHTA and CDR2 is FQGNSA. Trimming removed 5 bases from V and 13 bases from J, with 15 bases in between. This CDR3 is 13 amino acids long. This clonotype was found a few times. Its specificity is not known. The TCR sequence derives from a man aged 45-60 years who received an inactivated influenza vaccine. V usage is TRBV7-2 and J usage is TRBJ1-6, with D perhaps TRBD1 (5 bases). The sample here was PBMCs from blood, taken on the day of vaccination. The CDR3 DNA reads TGTGCCAGCAGCCCCCCGACAGTTTCGCCCCTCCACTTT. Translating gives CASSPPTVSPLHF.